The TCR beta chain described here comes from a study of cytomegalovirus exposure and HLA in healthy donors. Study outcomes and limitations: TCR beta V segments were, for the most part, productive about 87% or about 30% of the time in an earlier analysis. The study reported that TCR beta sequences accurately predicted HLA-A and HLA-B alleles in most subjects.

The germline CDR1 and CDR2 sequences are MNHEY and SMNVEV (reference sequence). With V trimmed by 3 bases and J by 4 bases, 5 bases remained unmatched. This CDR3 region has 14 residues. With regard to this clone: Its antigen is not identified.

PCR employed 60 Vbeta and 13 Jbeta primers. The data were produced by immunoSEQ multiplex PCR, yet TCRdb's version contains in-frame clones alone and is incomplete. In the table there are more than 55,000 clones, 75% to 85% of which are singletons. The sample comprised PBMCs. The sequence came from a man aged 25 to 40 in good health and CMV-seronegative. J is TRBJ1-1 and V is TRBV27; 7 positions agree with TRBD1. For the CDR3, the DNA is TGTGCCAGCAGTTTGGAGGGGGCAGGCACTGAAGCTTTCTTT. Amino acid sequence: CASSLEGAGTEAFF.